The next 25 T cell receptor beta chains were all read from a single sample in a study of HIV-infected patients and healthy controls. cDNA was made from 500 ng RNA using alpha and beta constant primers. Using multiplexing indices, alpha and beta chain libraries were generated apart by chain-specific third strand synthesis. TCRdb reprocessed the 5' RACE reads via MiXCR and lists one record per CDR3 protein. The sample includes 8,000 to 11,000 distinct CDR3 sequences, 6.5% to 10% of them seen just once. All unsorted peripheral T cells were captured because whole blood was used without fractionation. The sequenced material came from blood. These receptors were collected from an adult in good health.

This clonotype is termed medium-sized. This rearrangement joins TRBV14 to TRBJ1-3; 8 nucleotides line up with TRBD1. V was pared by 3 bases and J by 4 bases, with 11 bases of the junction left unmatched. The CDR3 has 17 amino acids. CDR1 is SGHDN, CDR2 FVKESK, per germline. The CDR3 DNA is TGTGCCAGCAGCCATCTGGACAGGGCGGTATACGGAAACACCATATATTTT. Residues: CASSHLDRAVYGNTIYF.

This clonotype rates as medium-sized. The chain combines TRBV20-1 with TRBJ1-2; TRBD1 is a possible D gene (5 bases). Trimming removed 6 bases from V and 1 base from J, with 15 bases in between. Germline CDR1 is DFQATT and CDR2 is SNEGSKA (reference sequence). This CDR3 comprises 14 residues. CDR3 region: CSAPRGGGNYGYTF. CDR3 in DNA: TGCAGTGCCCCCCGGGGGGGAGGTAACTATGGCTACACCTTC.

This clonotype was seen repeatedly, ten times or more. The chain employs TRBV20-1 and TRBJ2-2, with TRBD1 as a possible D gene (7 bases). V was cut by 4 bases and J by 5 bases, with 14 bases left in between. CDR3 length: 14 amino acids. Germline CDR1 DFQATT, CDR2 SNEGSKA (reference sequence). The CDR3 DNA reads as TGCAGTGCTAAGCGACAGGGAGGAACCGGGGAGCTGTTTTTT. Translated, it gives CSAKRQGGTGELFF.

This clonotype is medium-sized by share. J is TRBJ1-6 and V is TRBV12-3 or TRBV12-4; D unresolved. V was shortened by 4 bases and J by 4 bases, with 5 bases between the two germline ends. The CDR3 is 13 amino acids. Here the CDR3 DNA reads TGTGCCAGCAGTTCCCAGTATAATTCACCCCTCCACTTT. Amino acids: CASSSQYNSPLHF.

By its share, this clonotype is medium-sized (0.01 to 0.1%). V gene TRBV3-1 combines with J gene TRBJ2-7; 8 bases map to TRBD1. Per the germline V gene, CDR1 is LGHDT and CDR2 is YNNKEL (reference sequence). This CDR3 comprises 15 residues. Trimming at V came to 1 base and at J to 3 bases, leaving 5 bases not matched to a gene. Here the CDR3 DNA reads TGTGCCAGCAGCCAAGGACGCGGACAGGGCTACGAGCAGTACTTC. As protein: CASSQGRGQGYEQYF.

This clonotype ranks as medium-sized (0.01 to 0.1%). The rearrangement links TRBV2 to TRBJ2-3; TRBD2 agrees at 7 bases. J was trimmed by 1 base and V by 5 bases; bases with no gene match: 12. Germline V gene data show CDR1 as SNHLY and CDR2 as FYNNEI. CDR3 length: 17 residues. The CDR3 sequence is CASSPVGGLGRTDTQYF. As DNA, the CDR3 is TGTGCCAGCAGTCCTGTAGGTGGACTAGGACGCACAGATACGCAGTATTTT.

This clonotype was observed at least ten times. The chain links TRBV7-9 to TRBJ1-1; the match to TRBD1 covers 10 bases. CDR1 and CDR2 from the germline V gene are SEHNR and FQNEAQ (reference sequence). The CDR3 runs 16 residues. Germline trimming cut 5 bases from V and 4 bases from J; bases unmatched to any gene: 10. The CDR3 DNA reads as TGTGCCAGCAGCGGGGCCTCCGGGACAGGGGTCACTGAAGCTTTCTTT. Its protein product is CASSGASGTGVTEAFF.

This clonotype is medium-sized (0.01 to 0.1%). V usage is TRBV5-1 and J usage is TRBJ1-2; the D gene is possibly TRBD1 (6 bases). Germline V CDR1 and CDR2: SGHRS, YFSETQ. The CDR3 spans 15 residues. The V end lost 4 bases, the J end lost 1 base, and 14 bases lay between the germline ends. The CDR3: CASSLSTGINYGYTF. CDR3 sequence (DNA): TGCGCCAGCAGCCTGAGTACAGGGATTAACTATGGCTACACCTTC.

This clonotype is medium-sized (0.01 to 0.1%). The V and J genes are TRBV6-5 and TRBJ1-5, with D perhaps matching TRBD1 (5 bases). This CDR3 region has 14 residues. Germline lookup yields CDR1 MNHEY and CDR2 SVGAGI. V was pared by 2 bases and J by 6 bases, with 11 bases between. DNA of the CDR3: TGTGCCAGCAGTTACGGCAGGAGGGGTCAGCCCCAGCATTTT. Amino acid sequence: CASSYGRRGQPQHF.

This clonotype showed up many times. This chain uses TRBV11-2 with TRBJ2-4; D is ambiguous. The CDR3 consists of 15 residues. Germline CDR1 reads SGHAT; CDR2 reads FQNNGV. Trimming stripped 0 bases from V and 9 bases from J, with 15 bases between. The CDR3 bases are TGTGCCAGCAGCTTAGACCGGATGCCCGGCGTCATTCAGTACTTC. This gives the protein CASSLDRMPGVIQYF.

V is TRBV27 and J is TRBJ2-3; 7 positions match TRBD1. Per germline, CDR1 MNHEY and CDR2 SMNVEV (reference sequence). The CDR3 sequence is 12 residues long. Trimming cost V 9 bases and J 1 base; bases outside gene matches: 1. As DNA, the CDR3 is TGTGCCAGTGGACAGGGCACAGATACGCAGTATTTT. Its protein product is CASGQGTDTQYF.

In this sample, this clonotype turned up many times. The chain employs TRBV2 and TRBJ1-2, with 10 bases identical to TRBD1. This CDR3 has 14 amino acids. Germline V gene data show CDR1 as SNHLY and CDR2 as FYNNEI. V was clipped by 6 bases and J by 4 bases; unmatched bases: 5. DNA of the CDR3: TGTGCCAGCAGCGACAGGGGGCAGGGCTATGGCTACACCTTC. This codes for CASSDRGQGYGYTF.

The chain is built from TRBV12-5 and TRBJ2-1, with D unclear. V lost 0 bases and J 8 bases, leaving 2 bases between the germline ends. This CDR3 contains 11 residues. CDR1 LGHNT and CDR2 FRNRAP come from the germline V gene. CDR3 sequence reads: CASGLVYEQFF. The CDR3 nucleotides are TGTGCTAGTGGTTTGGTGTATGAGCAGTTCTTC.

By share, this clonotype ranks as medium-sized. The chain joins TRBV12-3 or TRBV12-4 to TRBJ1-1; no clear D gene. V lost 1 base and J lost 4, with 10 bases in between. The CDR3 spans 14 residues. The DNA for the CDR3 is TGTGCCAGCAGTTTAGGAGGGCCTGGCACTGAAGCTTTCTTT. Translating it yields CASSLGGPGTEAFF.

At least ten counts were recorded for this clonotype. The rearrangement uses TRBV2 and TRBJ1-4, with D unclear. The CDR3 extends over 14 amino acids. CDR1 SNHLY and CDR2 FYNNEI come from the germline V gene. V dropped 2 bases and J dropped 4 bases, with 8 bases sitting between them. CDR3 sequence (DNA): TGTGCCAGCAGTGAATGGGGTTTTAATGAAAAACTGTTTTTT. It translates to CASSEWGFNEKLFF.

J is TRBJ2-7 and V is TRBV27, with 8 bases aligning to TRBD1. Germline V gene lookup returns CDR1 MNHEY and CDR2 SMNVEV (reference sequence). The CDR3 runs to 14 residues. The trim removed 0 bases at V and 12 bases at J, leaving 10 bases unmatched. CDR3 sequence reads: CASSLSGNRQGLYF. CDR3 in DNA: TGTGCCAGCAGTTTATCGGGTAACCGACAGGGGTTGTACTTC.

The CDR3 region has the DNA TGCGCCAGCAGCCAAGACAGGGGGACTGAAGCTTTCTTT. Amino acid sequence: CASSQDRGTEAFF. This rearrangement joins TRBV5-1 to TRBJ1-1; 9 bases are a match to TRBD1. This CDR3 comprises 13 residues. V trimming: 4 bases; J trimming: 5 bases; junction bases outside the gene matches: 3. Germline CDR1 is SGHRS and CDR2 is YFSETQ. Variable domain in full (rest from reference TRBV5-1 and TRBJ1-1): KAGVTQTPRYLIKTRGQQVTLSCSPISGHRSVSWYQQTPGQGLQFLFEYFSETQRNKGNFPGRFSGRQFSNSRSEMNVSTLELGDSALYLCASSQDRGTEAFFGQGTRLTVV.

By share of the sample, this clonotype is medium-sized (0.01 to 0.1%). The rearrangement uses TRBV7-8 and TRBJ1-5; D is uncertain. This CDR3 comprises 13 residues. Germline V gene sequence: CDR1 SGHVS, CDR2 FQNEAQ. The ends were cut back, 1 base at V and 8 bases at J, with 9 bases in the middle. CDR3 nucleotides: TGTGCCAGCAGCTTAGTTTGGGGTGAGCCCCAGCATTTT. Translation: CASSLVWGEPQHF.

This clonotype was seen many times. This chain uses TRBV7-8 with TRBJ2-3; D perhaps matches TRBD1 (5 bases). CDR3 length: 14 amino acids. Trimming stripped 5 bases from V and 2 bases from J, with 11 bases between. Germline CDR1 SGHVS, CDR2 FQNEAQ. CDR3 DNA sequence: TGTGCCAGCAGCCTCGGACACCTCACAGATACGCAGTATTTT. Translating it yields CASSLGHLTDTQYF.

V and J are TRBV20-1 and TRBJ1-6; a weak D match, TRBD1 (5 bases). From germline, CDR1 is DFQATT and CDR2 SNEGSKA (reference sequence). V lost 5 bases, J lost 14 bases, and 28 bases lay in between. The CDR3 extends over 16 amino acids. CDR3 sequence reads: CSAPAGEGQIIRALHF. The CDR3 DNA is TGCAGTGCTCCCGCGGGAGAAGGACAAATAATTCGGGCCCTCCACTTT.

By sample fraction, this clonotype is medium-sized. The CDR3 bases are TGTGCCAGCAGCCAATCAGGAACTAACTATGGCTACACCTTC. Encoded protein: CASSQSGTNYGYTF. This chain uses TRBV3-1 with TRBJ1-2; D not resolved. This CDR3 is 14 amino acids long. Germline lookup yields CDR1 LGHDT and CDR2 YNNKEL (reference sequence). Trimming took 2 bases from V and 0 from J, leaving 7 bases between them. The entire variable domain, with the rest obtained from reference TRBV3-1 and TRBJ1-2, is as follows: DTAVSQTPKYLVTQMGNDKSIKCEQNLGHDTMYWYKQDSKKFLKIMFSYNNKELIINETVPNRFSPKSPDKAHLNLHINSLELGDSAVYFCASSQSGTNYGYTFGSGTRLTVV.

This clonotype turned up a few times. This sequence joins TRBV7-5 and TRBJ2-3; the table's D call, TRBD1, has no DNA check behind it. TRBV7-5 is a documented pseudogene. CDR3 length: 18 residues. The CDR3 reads CISGSDFGTTNPTDTQYF. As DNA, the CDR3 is TGTATCTCTGGGTCGGATTTCGGGACAACCAACCCCACAGATACGCAGTATTTT.

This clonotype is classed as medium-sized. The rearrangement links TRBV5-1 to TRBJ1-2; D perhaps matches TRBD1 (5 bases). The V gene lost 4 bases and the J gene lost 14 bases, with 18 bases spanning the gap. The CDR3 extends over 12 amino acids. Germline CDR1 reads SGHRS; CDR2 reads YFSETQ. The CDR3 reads CASSPGTTRFTF. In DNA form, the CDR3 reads TGCGCCAGCAGCCCAGGGACGACTCGCTTTACCTTC.

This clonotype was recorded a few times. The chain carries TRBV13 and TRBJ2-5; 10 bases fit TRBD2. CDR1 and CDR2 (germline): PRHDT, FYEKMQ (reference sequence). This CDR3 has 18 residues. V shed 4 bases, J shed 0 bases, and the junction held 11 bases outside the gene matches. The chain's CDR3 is CASSSGASGGAYQETQYF. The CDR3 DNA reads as TGTGCCAGCAGCTCCGGGGCTAGCGGGGGAGCTTACCAAGAGACCCAGTACTTC.

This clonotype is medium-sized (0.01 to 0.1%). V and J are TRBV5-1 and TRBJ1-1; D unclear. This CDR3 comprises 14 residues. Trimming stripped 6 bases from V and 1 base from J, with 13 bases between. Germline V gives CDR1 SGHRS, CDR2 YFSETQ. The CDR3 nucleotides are TGCGCCAGCACGGACCCAATTCGGAACACTGAAGCTTTCTTT. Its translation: CASTDPIRNTEAFF.